These T cell receptor beta chains were read from a single sample in a study of CXCR3-negative and CXCR3-positive naive CD8 T cells. TCRdb re-called the 5' RACE reads; every CDR3 protein appears as one record, without DNA. The repertoire table contains thousands of distinct CDR3 sequences. The specimen sequenced was naive CXCR3- CD8+ T cells from blood. The receptors were sampled from a human donor in good health. Some clones in this sample may be carry-over from other donors' samples. Both conserved end residues are part of each CDR3. The order of the fields is clone size, V gene, J gene, CDR3 protein. The listing skips clone size in some rows; elsewhere it reads once, few, many or a size class.

abundance: NA
v_gene: TRBV20-1
j_gene: TRBJ1-2
CDR3aa: CSAQGARGYTF

abundance: NA
v_gene: TRBV6-2/TRBV6-3
j_gene: TRBJ2-5
CDR3aa: CASSYIGQDQETQYF

abundance: NA
v_gene: TRBV2
j_gene: TRBJ2-3
CDR3aa: CASSEWYPSGASTDTQYF

abundance: medium-sized
v_gene: TRBV20-1
j_gene: TRBJ2-1
CDR3aa: CSARGKMTPEKFF

abundance: medium-sized
v_gene: TRBV29-1
j_gene: TRBJ2-1
CDR3aa: CSVDWVGLAGAERNEQFF

abundance: NA
v_gene: TRBV29-1
j_gene: TRBJ2-1
CDR3aa: CSVEEINNEQFF

abundance: medium-sized
v_gene: TRBV7-6
j_gene: TRBJ1-4
CDR3aa: CASSVEASGEKLFF

abundance: NA
v_gene: TRBV6-5
j_gene: TRBJ2-1
CDR3aa: CASSYISPSTSSYNEQFF

abundance: NA
v_gene: TRBV2
j_gene: TRBJ1-5
CDR3aa: CASSETGQGNQPQHF

abundance: medium-sized
v_gene: TRBV5-1
j_gene: TRBJ1-1
CDR3aa: CASSPPTGSSNTEAFF

abundance: medium-sized
v_gene: TRBV29-1
j_gene: TRBJ1-2
CDR3aa: CSVEADSSYGYTF

abundance: NA
v_gene: TRBV27
j_gene: TRBJ2-1
CDR3aa: CASSFLGEQFF

abundance: NA
v_gene: TRBV5-1
j_gene: TRBJ2-3
CDR3aa: CASSPGTKSTDTQYF

abundance: medium-sized
v_gene: TRBV7-2
j_gene: TRBJ2-3
CDR3aa: CASSFQAVTSTDTQYF

abundance: NA
v_gene: TRBV4-1
j_gene: TRBJ1-5
CDR3aa: CASSQLFEGPQHF

abundance: NA
v_gene: TRBV29-1
j_gene: TRBJ2-7
CDR3aa: CSVRRGTYEQYF

abundance: medium-sized
v_gene: TRBV13
j_gene: TRBJ1-4
CDR3aa: CASSLGVGGQNEKLFF

abundance: medium-sized
v_gene: TRBV5-1
j_gene: TRBJ2-3
CDR3aa: CASSSLTGVWGDTQYF

abundance: NA
v_gene: TRBV7-9
j_gene: TRBJ1-5
CDR3aa: CASSLAGDSYQPQHF

abundance: NA
v_gene: TRBV5-4
j_gene: TRBJ2-6
CDR3aa: CARLTGTGANVLTF

abundance: NA
v_gene: TRBV5-6
j_gene: TRBJ2-5
CDR3aa: CASSLMREISQETQYF

abundance: NA
v_gene: TRBV29-1
j_gene: TRBJ2-1
CDR3aa: CSVDGSSYNEQFF

abundance: medium-sized
v_gene: TRBV6-6
j_gene: TRBJ2-5
CDR3aa: CASSPGLARYQETQYF

abundance: medium-sized
v_gene: TRBV9
j_gene: TRBJ2-7
CDR3aa: CASSPTGNPGEQYF

abundance: NA
v_gene: TRBV4-3
j_gene: TRBJ1-1
CDR3aa: CASSPGTAEAFF

abundance: medium-sized
v_gene: TRBV7-2
j_gene: TRBJ2-5
CDR3aa: CASSAGVGEQETQYF

abundance: medium-sized
v_gene: TRBV15
j_gene: TRBJ1-1
CDR3aa: CATSRDGTADTEAFF

abundance: medium-sized
v_gene: TRBV29-1
j_gene: TRBJ2-1
CDR3aa: CSVVQVAFWNEQFF

abundance: NA
v_gene: TRBV3-1
j_gene: TRBJ2-5
CDR3aa: CASSQVGPVSQETQYF

abundance: NA
v_gene: TRBV4-1
j_gene: TRBJ2-3
CDR3aa: CASSQAEHENRADTQYF

abundance: medium-sized
v_gene: TRBV29-1
j_gene: TRBJ2-2
CDR3aa: CSVLGPAGELFF

abundance: medium-sized
v_gene: TRBV6-2/TRBV6-3
j_gene: TRBJ2-2
CDR3aa: CASSYPFTGQKNTGELFF

abundance: medium-sized
v_gene: TRBV7-3
j_gene: TRBJ1-1
CDR3aa: CASSLSREQGTEAFF

abundance: medium-sized
v_gene: TRBV7-9
j_gene: TRBJ2-1
CDR3aa: CASSLLAGSHNEQFF

abundance: NA
v_gene: TRBV5-6
j_gene: TRBJ1-1
CDR3aa: CASSWWTAFMNTEAFF

abundance: NA
v_gene: TRBV12-3/TRBV12-4
j_gene: TRBJ2-3
CDR3aa: CASSPRVADTQYF

abundance: NA
v_gene: TRBV6-5
j_gene: TRBJ2-1
CDR3aa: CASSYSRYNEQFF

abundance: NA
v_gene: TRBV29-1
j_gene: TRBJ2-1
CDR3aa: CSVVGGAYNEQFF

abundance: NA
v_gene: TRBV11-3
j_gene: TRBJ2-3
CDR3aa: CASSPPPTDTQYF

abundance: medium-sized
v_gene: TRBV6-5
j_gene: TRBJ2-7
CDR3aa: CASSYSRAGGVDEQYF

abundance: medium-sized
v_gene: TRBV29-1
j_gene: TRBJ2-1
CDR3aa: CSVEEVLGLAPYNEQFF

abundance: medium-sized
v_gene: TRBV4-2
j_gene: TRBJ2-7
CDR3aa: CASSQGFRESYEQYF

abundance: NA
v_gene: TRBV29-1
j_gene: TRBJ2-1
CDR3aa: CSVEFESSYNEQFF

abundance: medium-sized
v_gene: TRBV29-1
j_gene: TRBJ1-1
CDR3aa: CSVETDGNTEAFF

abundance: medium-sized
v_gene: TRBV18
j_gene: TRBJ2-3
CDR3aa: CASSPPEGLTDTQYF